Listed below are T cell receptor beta chains from one sample, sequenced in a study of technical replicates of blood from a few donors. Clones were sequenced by immunoSEQ multiplex PCR, and TCRdb holds only the in-frame ones, with some missing. The table includes 98,000 or so clones, roughly 95% detected once. Sequencing used T cells isolated from PBMCs. These receptors were obtained from a human donor in good health. The CDR3 runs from the conserved cysteine through the conserved F or W. A D gene is named only where the DNA matches it firmly. Not every row has a clone size; where given, it reads once, few, many or a size class.

v_gene	abundance	j_gene	d_gene	CDR3nt	CDR3aa
TRBV18	NA	TRBJ2-7	TRBD1	TGTGCCAGCTCACCGTCGACAGGGGGCGCCTACGAGCAGTACTTC	CASSPSTGGAYEQYF
TRBV5-4	NA	TRBJ2-7	TRBD1	TGTGCCAGCAGCCCCCCATCCGGGACAGGCTCAGGTAGCGTGTACTTC	CASSPPSGTGSGSVYF
TRBV5-1	NA	TRBJ2-2	NA	TGCGCCAGCAGCTTGCATCTTCAGGAAAGAGGGTTTAACGGGGAGCTGTTTTTT	CASSLHLQERGFNGELFF
TRBV4-1	NA	TRBJ2-3	TRBD1	TGCGCCAGCAGCCGAGTACAGGGGCACGAAAGCACAGATACGCAGTATTTT	CASSRVQGHESTDTQYF
TRBV5-1	NA	TRBJ2-2	NA	TGCGCCAGCAGAGGCAGCGCGAACACCGGGGAGCTGTTTTTT	CASRGSANTGELFF
TRBV30	NA	TRBJ1-1	NA	TGTGCCTGGAGTGAACCACGATCAGGGGACACTGAAGCTTTCTTT	CAWSEPRSGDTEAFF
TRBV5-1	NA	TRBJ1-6	TRBD1	TGCGCCAGCAGCTCTTCAGGGGGCGGTGGTAATTCACCCCTCCACTTT	CASSSSGGGGNSPLHF
TRBV29-1	NA	TRBJ1-3	NA	TGCAGCGTCCGAGGGTCGGACGCCGCCATATATTTT	CSVRGSDAAIYF
TRBV6-6	NA	TRBJ1-2	NA	TGTGCCAGCAGTGGGCCGGGGGAAGCTAACTATGGCTACACCTTC	CASSGPGEANYGYTF
TRBV5-6	NA	TRBJ2-5	NA	TGTGCCAGCAGCTTCGAGGTGGGAGAGACCCAGTACTTC	CASSFEVGETQYF
TRBV28	once	TRBJ1-2	NA	TGTGCCAGCAGTTCCCGGGACAAGTATCCCTCGGGCTATGGCTACACCTTC	CASSSRDKYPSGYGYTF
TRBV6-5	NA	TRBJ2-7	NA	TGTGCCAGCAGTCTTCGGGTAGAGATGTACGAGCAGTACTTC	CASSLRVEMYEQYF
TRBV5-1	NA	TRBJ2-7	TRBD1	TGCGCCAGCAGTCCCGGGACAGGGTTCTCCTACGAGCAGTACTTC	CASSPGTGFSYEQYF
TRBV27	NA	TRBJ1-6	NA	TGTGCCAGCAGTTTATTGAGGGGGGGGGAACGTAATTCACCCCTCCACTTT	CASSLLRGGERNSPLHF
TRBV9	NA	TRBJ1-1	NA	TGTGCCAGCAGCGTAGGGGGGGTGGGGTACACTGAAGCTTTCTTT	CASSVGGVGYTEAFF
TRBV4-1	few	TRBJ2-1	NA	TGCGCCAGCAGCCAAGATAGTAATTCCTACAATGAGCAGTTCTTC	CASSQDSNSYNEQFF
TRBV7-9	NA	TRBJ2-5	NA	TGTGCCACTGGGGGGGGGCGTGAGACCCAGTACTTC	CATGGGRETQYF
TRBV6-6	NA	TRBJ2-3	TRBD2	TGTGCCAGCAGTTACATGGTAGCGGGAGGCACAGATACGCAGTATTTT	CASSYMVAGGTDTQYF
TRBV2	NA	TRBJ2-7	TRBD1	TGTGCCAGCAGTGGGACAGGGGGCTCCTACGAGCAGTACTTC	CASSGTGGSYEQYF
TRBV2	NA	TRBJ1-2	TRBD1	TGTGCCAGCAGTGAACAGGGGGTAGAACCTAACTATGGCTACACCTTC	CASSEQGVEPNYGYTF
TRBV10-2	NA	TRBJ2-1	TRBD2	TGCGCCAGCAGTGAGGGACTAGCAGTTGATGAGCAGTTCTTC	CASSEGLAVDEQFF
TRBV19	NA	TRBJ1-3	NA	TGTGCCAGTAGTATAGACCGACAGATAATCTCTGGAAACACCATATATTTT	CASSIDRQIISGNTIYF